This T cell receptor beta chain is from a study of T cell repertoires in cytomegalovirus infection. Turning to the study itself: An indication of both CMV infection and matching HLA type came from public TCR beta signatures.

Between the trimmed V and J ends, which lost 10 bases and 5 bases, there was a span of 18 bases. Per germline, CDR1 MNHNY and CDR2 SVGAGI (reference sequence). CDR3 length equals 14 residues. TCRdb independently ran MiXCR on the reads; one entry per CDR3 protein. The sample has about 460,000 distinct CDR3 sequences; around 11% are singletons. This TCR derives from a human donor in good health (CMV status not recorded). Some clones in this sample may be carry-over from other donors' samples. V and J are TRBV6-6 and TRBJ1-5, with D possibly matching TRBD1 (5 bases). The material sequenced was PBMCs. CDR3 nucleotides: TGTGCCACCGGATGGACACAGAAAGATCAGCCCCAGCATTTT. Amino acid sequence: CATGWTQKDQPQHF.